Listed here are 30 T cell receptor beta chains from one sample, sequenced in a study of blood T cell repertoires in COVID-19. Method: immunoSEQ multiplex PCR; TCRdb's copy keeps in-frame clones and lacks some. In the table there are about 97,000 clones, about 90% of which are singletons. The specimen sequenced was peripheral blood. These TCRs come from a man aged 45-65 years with COVID-19, enrolled during active disease.

This chain joins TRBV15 and TRBJ1-1; TRBD1 might be the D (6 bases). In germline, CDR1 is LNHNV, CDR2 YYDKDF (reference sequence). The CDR3 contains 13 residues. V lost 5 bases to trimming and J lost 0 bases, with 7 bases between them. The CDR3: CATSYRVNTEAFF. The CDR3 coding sequence is TGTGCCACCAGCTACAGGGTGAACACTGAAGCTTTCTTT.

The J gene is TRBJ2-7, the V gene TRBV24-1, with 7 nucleotides matching TRBD1. V shed 0 bases, J shed 2 bases, and the junction held 6 bases outside the gene matches. Germline lookup yields CDR1 KGHDR and CDR2 SFDVKD. The CDR3 loop spans 16 amino acids. The DNA for the CDR3 is TGTGCCACCAGTGATTTGATGCCGGGACAGACCTACGAGCAGTACTTC. As protein: CATSDLMPGQTYEQYF.

The chain carries TRBV6-5 and TRBJ2-7; 9 positions agree with TRBD1. CDR1 is MNHEY and CDR2 is SVGAGI in the germline V gene. V lost 6 bases to trimming and J lost 3 bases; unmatched junction nucleotides: 9. This CDR3 comprises 15 residues. CDR3 DNA: TGTGCCAGCAGGGTGGGGGGACAGGGACTCTACGAGCAGTACTTC. The encoded protein is CASRVGGQGLYEQYF.

The chain couples TRBV4-3 to TRBJ1-1, with 7 positions matching TRBD1. This CDR3 is built from 15 residues. The germline CDR1 and CDR2 sequences are LGHNA and YSLEER. The junction had 3 bases not matched to a gene; V was cut back by 2 bases and J by 0 bases. The CDR3: CASSQQGDVNTEAFF. CDR3 DNA sequence: TGCGCCAGCAGCCAACAGGGGGATGTGAACACTGAAGCTTTCTTT.

The J gene is TRBJ1-5, the V gene TRBV28; 9 bases agree with TRBD1. The germline gives CDR1 MDHEN, CDR2 SYDVKM. The length of the CDR3 is 14 residues. Losses at the gene ends were 5 bases for V and 7 bases for J; bases not matched to a gene: 6. CDR3 region: CASSPGTGRQPQHF. CDR3 nucleotides: TGTGCCAGCAGTCCCGGGACAGGGAGACAGCCCCAGCATTTT.

The chain is built from TRBV28 and TRBJ1-3, with D maybe TRBD1 (5 bases). This CDR3 has 15 residues. V lost 1 base, J lost 0 bases, and 7 bases lay in between. The V gene's germline CDR1 is MDHEN and CDR2 SYDVKM. DNA of the CDR3: TGTGCCAGCAGTTTATTAACAGGCTCTGGAAACACCATATATTTT. This encodes CASSLLTGSGNTIYF.

This clone was counted only a few times. The chain recombines TRBV6-2 or TRBV6-3 with TRBJ1-1; no clear D. Germline CDR1 MNHEY, CDR2 SVGEGT. Deletions cut 2 bases from V and 7 bases from J, with 14 bases between. The CDR3 is 14 amino acids. As DNA, the CDR3 is TGTGCCAGCAGTTACAGTTCACCGACTAATGAAGCTTTCTTT. Its translation: CASSYSSPTNEAFF.

There are a few counts of this clone. The chain recombines TRBV9 with TRBJ2-7; no firm D call. Germline CDR1 SGDLS, CDR2 YYNGEE. V was pared by 0 bases and J by 5 bases, with 12 bases between. The CDR3 runs 14 residues. CDR3 residues: CASSVDSLTHEQYF. CDR3 bases: TGTGCCAGCAGCGTAGACAGCCTAACCCACGAGCAGTACTTC.

This chain uses TRBV2 with TRBJ1-5; D is perhaps TRBD1 (5 bases). The CDR3 length is 12 residues. V lost 7 bases and J lost 7, with 11 bases in between. The germline V gene has CDR1 SNHLY and CDR2 FYNNEI. CDR3 DNA sequence: TGTGCCAGCACCAGGGAAGGGCAGCCCCAGCATTTT. It encodes CASTREGQPQHF.

This clone is medium-sized (0.01 to 0.1%) by share. This sample also contains other DNA sequences that code for the same CDR3. The V call is TRBV6-4, the J call TRBJ2-1, with 11 nucleotides matching TRBD2. Germline lookup yields CDR1 MRHNA and CDR2 SNTAGT. J was trimmed by 6 bases and V by 0 bases; bases with no gene match: 1. CDR3 length: 15 amino acids. The CDR3 loop reads CASSDSSGGANEQFF. CDR3 sequence (DNA): TGTGCCAGCAGTGACTCTAGCGGGGGGGCCAATGAGCAGTTCTTC.

This clone was seen more than once but under ten times. The chain combines TRBV21-1 with TRBJ2-3; the listed D gene, TRBD1, was not tested against the DNA. TRBV21-1 constitutes a pseudogene. The CDR3 is made up of 16 amino acids. The CDR3 region is CASRPPGTGGEDTQYF. The CDR3 DNA is TGTGCCAGCAGGCCGCCGGGGACAGGGGGCGAAGATACGCAGTATTTT.

V usage is TRBV7-2 and J usage is TRBJ2-5; D call uncertain. Germline-derived CDR1 and CDR2 are SGHTA and FQGNSA. V lost 1 base, J lost 7 bases, and 10 bases lay in between. The CDR3 length is 13 residues. The CDR3 region has the DNA TGTGCCAGCAGCTTAGGTTGGCCGCCGACCCAGTACTTC. Protein: CASSLGWPPTQYF.

This sequence joins TRBV10-1 and TRBJ2-7, with 7 bases aligning to TRBD2. Germline lookup yields CDR1 WNHNN and CDR2 SYGVQD (reference sequence). The CDR3 consists of 13 residues. V was pared by 4 bases and J by 6 bases, with 6 bases of the junction left unmatched. This CDR3 is CASSGTREGEQYF. CDR3 bases: TGCGCCAGCAGTGGGACTAGAGAAGGCGAGCAGTACTTC.

V gene TRBV7-2 combines with J gene TRBJ2-7; TRBD2 is a possible D gene (6 bases). Trimming shortened V by 1 base and J by 0 bases, and 13 bases separated the two germline ends. CDR3 length equals 16 residues. From germline, CDR1 is SGHTA and CDR2 FQGNSA. The chain's CDR3 is CASSLVQSGSSYEQYF. CDR3 in DNA: TGTGCCAGCAGCTTAGTTCAGTCCGGGAGCTCCTACGAGCAGTACTTC. Filled out from reference TRBV7-2 and TRBJ2-7, the complete variable domain reads GAGVSQSPSNKVTEKGKDVELRCDPISGHTALYWYRQSLGQGLEFLIYFQGNSAPDKSGLPSDRFSAERTGGSVSTLTIQRTQQEDSAVYLCASSLVQSGSSYEQYFGPGTRLTVT.

This clone came up a few times. The chain joins TRBV2 to TRBJ1-4; 8 bases agree with TRBD1. The V gene end was trimmed by 7 bases and the J gene end by 7 bases; junction bases not matched to a gene: 8. CDR3 length equals 14 residues. CDR1 is SNHLY, CDR2 FYNNEI, per germline. This chain's CDR3 is CASNQDRVFEKLFF. The CDR3 nucleotides read TGTGCCAGCAACCAGGACAGGGTTTTTGAAAAACTGTTTTTT.

V is TRBV2 and J is TRBJ1-1; TRBD1 matches at 11 bases. Germline values: CDR1 SNHLY, CDR2 FYNNEI. The CDR3 is 13 residues long. V lost 10 bases and J lost 4; bases outside the gene matches: 5. The CDR3 region is CATRDRGGTEAFF. The CDR3 coding sequence is TGTGCCACAAGGGACAGGGGGGGCACTGAAGCTTTCTTT.

The rearrangement joins TRBV11-1 to TRBJ2-7; 7 nucleotides align to TRBD1. Germline assignment: CDR1 SGHAT and CDR2 FQDESV (reference sequence). Trimming removed 5 bases from V and 2 bases from J; junction bases left unmatched: 6. This CDR3 is 14 amino acids long. The CDR3 sequence: CASSLWGQPYEQYF. The CDR3 bases are TGTGCCAGCAGCCTATGGGGACAGCCCTACGAGCAGTACTTC.

This chain links TRBV7-2 with TRBJ2-1; the D gene is possibly TRBD1 (5 bases). Trimming took 2 bases from V and 5 from J, leaving 10 bases between them. CDR1 and CDR2 (germline): SGHTA, FQGNSA. This CDR3 has 14 residues. In DNA form, the CDR3 reads TGTGCCAGCAGCTTAAGTCAGGGAAACAATGAGCAGTTCTTC. Translation: CASSLSQGNNEQFF.

The chain has TRBV6-1 and TRBJ2-7; a possible D gene is TRBD1 (6 bases). The CDR3 spans 14 residues. Trimming cost V 2 bases and J 3 bases, with 11 bases left between them. The germline V gene encodes CDR1 MNHNS and CDR2 SASEGT. The CDR3 DNA follows: TGTGCCAGCAGTGAAAGGACAGAGTACTACGAGCAGTACTTC. This translates into CASSERTEYYEQYF.

V gene TRBV14 combines with J gene TRBJ2-3, with TRBD2 matching 14 bases. CDR3 length equals 19 residues. Looked up from germline, CDR1 is SGHDN and CDR2 is FVKESK. Trimming cost V 0 bases and J 4 bases; bases outside gene matches: 9. The CDR3 region has the DNA TGTGCCAGCAGCCAAGATCTTGGGGGACTAGCGGGGGTACCAGATACGCAGTATTTT. This gives the protein CASSQDLGGLAGVPDTQYF.

This clone was seen a few times. The V gene is TRBV7-9, the J gene TRBJ2-7; a possible D gene is TRBD1 (8 bases). The CDR3 extends over 13 amino acids. Per germline, CDR1 SEHNR and CDR2 FQNEAQ (reference sequence). The V and J ends lost 10 bases and 0 bases respectively, with 13 bases between them. The CDR3 nucleotides are TGTGCCACACAGGGGGGGGCCTCCTACGAGCAGTACTTC. This translates into CATQGGASYEQYF.

This chain uses TRBV15 with TRBJ1-2; TRBD1 might be the D (6 bases). Germline CDR1 and CDR2: LNHNV and YYDKDF (reference sequence). The CDR3 has 14 residues. Between the trimmed V and J ends, which lost 1 base and 3 bases, there was a span of 9 bases. The CDR3: CATSRGRTDYGYTF. DNA of the CDR3: TGTGCCACCAGCAGAGGCAGGACAGACTATGGCTACACCTTC.

As DNA, the CDR3 is TGTGCCAGCAGCTCGAGCGGGGGTTGGACCGGGGAGCTGTTTTTT. It codes for CASSSSGGWTGELFF. The chain links TRBV7-3 to TRBJ2-2; 8 bases fit TRBD2. This CDR3 has 15 amino acids. Germline CDR1 is SGHTA and CDR2 is FQGTGA. V shed 4 bases, J shed 5 bases, and the junction held 6 bases outside the gene matches.

This clone was seen a single time. The DNA of the CDR3 is TGTGCCAGTAGTATAGCGGTGCTGGGGGCTGGCGGGGAGCTGTTTTTT. It specifies CASSIAVLGAGGELFF. The chain recombines TRBV19 with TRBJ2-2, with a weak D call TRBD1 (6 bases). The CDR3 contains 16 residues. The germline CDR1 and CDR2 sequences are LNHDA and SQIVND (reference sequence). V was cut by 1 base and J by 7 bases, with 16 bases left in between.

The V gene is TRBV14, the J gene TRBJ1-1, with D unresolved. This CDR3 region has 15 residues. V was clipped by 2 bases and J by 4 bases, with 14 bases between them. Germline CDR1 reads SGHDN; CDR2 reads FVKESK. CDR3 protein: CASSQSGRRATEAFF. CDR3 nucleotides: TGTGCCAGCAGCCAATCCGGCAGGCGGGCCACTGAAGCTTTCTTT.

This chain connects TRBV7-3 to TRBJ1-6; 8 bases are a match to TRBD1. The CDR3 has 14 amino acids. Trimming removed 3 bases from V and 9 bases from J; junction bases left unmatched: 4. Germline CDR1 SGHTA, CDR2 FQGTGA. The CDR3 here is CASSFTGGSSPLHF. The CDR3 region has the DNA TGTGCCAGCAGCTTTACAGGGGGAAGTTCACCCCTCCACTTT.

This clone was found once. At one end, the junction sequence differs from germline, possibly due to a read error. The V gene is TRBV5-1, the J gene TRBJ2-3, with 9 bases aligning to TRBD2. In germline, CDR1 is SGHRS, CDR2 YFSETQ. The CDR3 sequence is 15 residues long. The chain's CDR3 is CASSLVSGGTDTQYF. The CDR3 nucleotides read TGCGCCAGCAGCTTGGTTAGCGGGGGCACGGATACGCAGTATTTT.

The V and J genes are TRBV3-1 (or the pseudogene TRBV3-2) and TRBJ2-1; D possibly corresponds to TRBD2 (7 bases). The germline V gene has CDR1 LGHDT and CDR2 YNNKEL (reference sequence). This CDR3 spans 15 amino acids. The ends were cut back, 2 bases at V and 8 bases at J, with 16 bases in the middle. CDR3 DNA sequence: TGTGCCAGCAGCCAACTGAACCGGGGGGCCGATGAGCAGTTCTTC. The encoded protein is CASSQLNRGADEQFF.

The rearrangement uses TRBV11-2 and TRBJ2-2; 9 bases match TRBD2. This CDR3 has 15 residues. With V trimmed by 5 bases and J by 4 bases, 5 bases remained unmatched. Germline values: CDR1 SGHAT, CDR2 FQNNGV. CDR3 in DNA: TGTGCCAGCAGCCCTCGACTAGCGGCCACCGGGGAGCTGTTTTTT. It encodes CASSPRLAATGELFF.

J is TRBJ2-1 and V is TRBV29-1; tentative D call: TRBD1 (5 bases). The length of the CDR3 is 15 residues. Trimming cost V 6 bases and J 2 bases, with 17 bases left between them. Germline V gene lookup returns CDR1 SQVTM and CDR2 ANQGSEA. The CDR3 coding sequence is TGCAGCGTGACAGAGCTTGGAAATACCTACAATGAGCAGTTCTTC. Its translation is CSVTELGNTYNEQFF.